The 8 T cell receptor beta chains below were found in one sample sequenced in a study of identical twins. Using its own MiXCR run on the 5' RACE reads, TCRdb lists one record per CDR3 protein. This table holds fewer than 20,000 distinct CDR3 sequences, less than 70% found once. Sequenced sample: memory (CD45RO+) T cells sorted from blood. The receptor set was obtained from a woman aged 18-30 years in good health. This table probably holds off-target reads from a library built for another chain.

V and J are TRBV18 and TRBJ1-5; a possible D gene is TRBD1 (5 bases). V shed 5 bases and J shed 0 bases, with 17 bases lying between them. The V gene's germline CDR1 is KGHSH and CDR2 LQKENI. CDR3 length: 17 residues. The CDR3 DNA reads as TGTGCCAGCTCAACTAACGGGGGACGTTATAGCAATCAGCCCCAGCATTTT. Residues: CASSTNGGRYSNQPQHF.

V gene TRBV2 combines with J gene TRBJ2-7; tentative D call: TRBD2 (6 bases). V lost 6 bases to trimming and J lost 5 bases, with 17 bases between them. Germline-derived CDR1 and CDR2 are SNHLY and FYNNEI. The CDR3 covers 14 residues. CDR3 loop: CASSATRTIHEQYF. The CDR3 DNA sequence: TGTGCCAGCAGCGCCACTCGGACTATCCACGAGCAGTACTTC.

Points on this clonotype: The junction does not match germline at one end; this may be a read error. The chain combines TRBV7-7 with TRBJ2-3, with unresolved D. This CDR3 is built from 14 residues. From germline, CDR1 is SSHAT and CDR2 FNYEAQ (reference sequence). Written as DNA, the CDR3 is TGTGCTAGCAGCTTACTGGGGAGCACAGATACGCAGTATTTT. Translated: CASSLLGSTDTQYF. Full variable domain (rest looked up from reference TRBV7-7 and TRBJ2-3): GAGVSQSPRYKVTKRGQDVTLRCDPISSHATLYWYQQALGQGPEFLTYFNYEAQPDKSGLPSDRFSAERPEGSISTLTIQRTEQRDSAMYRCASSLLGSTDTQYFGPGTRLTVL.

The J gene is TRBJ2-7, the V gene TRBV12-3 or TRBV12-4, with D possibly being TRBD2 (6 bases). The length of the CDR3 is 14 residues. Trimming removed 1 base at V and 3 bases at J, with 10 bases between. CDR3 protein: CASSLGREIYEQYF. CDR3 nucleotides: TGTGCCAGCAGTTTAGGGCGGGAAATCTACGAGCAGTACTTC.

The chain uses TRBV19 and TRBJ1-1; possibly TRBD1 for D (6 bases). The germline V gene has CDR1 LNHDA and CDR2 SQIVND (reference sequence). CDR3 length equals 14 residues. Trimming left V 5 bases short and J 8 bases short, with 18 bases between. The chain's CDR3 is CASSVGDNRVEAFF. The CDR3 nucleotides are TGTGCCAGTAGTGTCGGGGACAACAGGGTGGAAGCTTTCTTT.

The chain joins TRBV6-2 or TRBV6-3 to TRBJ2-2, with TRBD2 matching 13 bases. Germline V gene lookup returns CDR1 MNHEY and CDR2 SVGEGT. The CDR3 has 15 amino acids. Trimming removed 4 bases from V and 4 bases from J; junction bases left unmatched: 0. The CDR3 is CASSWTSGSTGELFF. The CDR3 DNA reads TGTGCCAGCAGTTGGACTAGCGGGAGCACCGGGGAGCTGTTTTTT.

This chain uses TRBV7-9 with TRBJ2-1, with 8 bases lining up with TRBD2. Germline CDR1 reads SEHNR; CDR2 reads FQNEAQ (reference sequence). Losses at the gene ends were 2 bases for V and 0 bases for J; bases not matched to a gene: 6. The CDR3 totals 17 residues. CDR3 in DNA: TGTGCCAGCAGCTTATTTCCGGGAGGGAGCTCCTACAATGAGCAGTTCTTC. This codes for CASSLFPGGSSYNEQFF.

This clonotype was observed a few times. The chain links TRBV7-2 to TRBJ2-7; D call uncertain. Trimming took 2 bases from V and 6 from J, leaving 8 bases between them. Germline CDR1 and CDR2: SGHTA and FQGNSA. The CDR3 is 12 residues long. The CDR3 reads CASSLYVSEQYF. The CDR3 DNA reads TGTGCCAGCAGCTTATATGTCAGCGAGCAGTACTTC. The variable domain in full, completed from reference TRBV7-2 and TRBJ2-7, reads GAGVSQSPSNKVTEKGKDVELRCDPISGHTALYWYRQSLGQGLEFLIYFQGNSAPDKSGLPSDRFSAERTGGSVSTLTIQRTQQEDSAVYLCASSLYVSEQYFGPGTRLTVT.